This T cell receptor (beta chain) was captured in a study of spatial heterogeneity in lung cancer. A distinct unique molecular identifier was carried by each TCR cDNA molecule. TCRdb redid the calling of the 5' RACE reads with MiXCR, one entry per CDR3 protein. The sample shows tens of thousands of distinct CDR3 sequences, 5.2% of them seen only once. Specified time point: sample taken at primary tumor resection. This clonotype has ten or more counts. This CDR3 has 11 residues. V was cut by 4 bases and J by 15 bases, with 13 bases left in between. Germline values: CDR1 SNHLY, CDR2 FYNNEI. This sequence was found in a female donor with early-stage non-small cell lung cancer. J is TRBJ2-1 and V is TRBV2; perhaps TRBD2 as D (5 bases). The starting material was PBMCs, obtained at surgery. The CDR3 DNA sequence: TGTGCCAGCAGTGTGGGAGACCTGACGTTCTTC. This codes for CASSVGDLTFF.